A single sample gave rise to the 28 T cell receptor beta chains below, sequenced in a study of blood T cell repertoires in COVID-19 (dated by TCRdb to between 2020 and 2021). The library relied on the immunoSEQ multiplex PCR assay. The immuneACCESS repertoire file appears here via TCRdb, limited to in-frame rearrangements. These files lack a portion of the clones; in checked studies, under half of the deficit traces to unresolved V genes, and the cause of the others is not known. The sample includes under 300,000 clones, with around 90% observed a single time. The ten biggest clones cover 0.8% of the sample. The sample was peripheral blood. The receptor set was obtained from a woman younger than 45 with acute or convalescent COVID-19.

This clone has just one count. The chain recombines TRBV4-3 with TRBJ1-4; tentative D call: TRBD1 (5 bases). This CDR3 region has 16 residues. Germline CDR1 and CDR2: LGHNA and YSLEER. V lost 3 bases to trimming and J lost 7 bases, with 18 bases between them. CDR3: CASSQGEGWSGEKLFF. CDR3 in DNA: TGCGCCAGCAGCCAGGGGGAGGGGTGGTCTGGTGAAAAACTGTTTTTT.

The CDR3 protein is CASSEARGGSGNSPLHF. CDR3 nucleotides: TGTGCCAGCAGTGAAGCGCGAGGGGGCTCAGGGAATTCACCCCTCCACTTT. The chain combines TRBV2 with TRBJ1-6; TRBD1 matches at 7 bases. The trim removed 0 bases at V and 7 bases at J, leaving 9 bases unmatched. The CDR3 is made up of 17 amino acids. The V gene's germline CDR1 is SNHLY and CDR2 FYNNEI.

The gene calls are TRBV3-1 (or the pseudogene TRBV3-2) and TRBJ2-7, with TRBD2 matching over 7 bases. Trimming took 1 base from V and 13 from J; bases not matched to a gene: 7. Germline-derived CDR1 and CDR2 are LGHDT and YNNKEL (reference sequence). This CDR3 has 12 amino acids. CDR3 region: CASSQVPSGIYF. The CDR3 DNA is TGTGCCAGCAGCCAAGTTCCGAGCGGGATCTACTTC.

The chain couples TRBV7-9 to TRBJ1-4, with D possibly being TRBD1 (6 bases). The CDR3 is 12 amino acids. Trimming cost V 5 bases and J 12 bases, with 13 bases left between them. Germline V lookup: CDR1 SEHNR, CDR2 FQNEAQ (reference sequence). Here the CDR3 reads CASSIQGEELFF. CDR3 in DNA: TGTGCCAGCAGCATACAGGGAGAGGAACTGTTTTTT.

The chain couples TRBV6-2 or TRBV6-3 to TRBJ1-1; D might be TRBD1 (5 bases). The CDR3 has 16 amino acids. Per the germline V gene, CDR1 is MNHEY and CDR2 is SVGEGT. Trimming pared 0 bases from V and 0 bases from J, leaving 11 bases between. Written as DNA, the CDR3 is TGTGCCAGCAGTTACTCTCGGGCAGGGCTGAACACTGAAGCTTTCTTT. Amino acids: CASSYSRAGLNTEAFF.

This clone showed up just a few times. This sequence joins TRBV11-3 and TRBJ2-2; tentative D call: TRBD2 (6 bases). This CDR3 region has 14 residues. CDR1 and CDR2 from the germline V gene are SGHNT and YENEEA. V was pared by 2 bases and J by 6 bases, with 10 bases between. CDR3 protein: CASSLTGDPGELFF. CDR3 sequence (DNA): TGTGCCAGCAGCTTAACGGGGGATCCCGGGGAGCTGTTTTTT. Full variable domain (outside the CDR3, taken from reference TRBV11-3 and TRBJ2-2): EAGVVQSPRYKIIEKKQPVAFWCNPISGHNTLYWYLQNLGQGPELLIRYENEEAVDDSQLPKDRFSAERLKGVDSTLKIQPAELGDSAVYLCASSLTGDPGELFFGEGSRLTVL.

V usage is TRBV9 and J usage is TRBJ2-2; 10 nucleotides line up with TRBD1. The CDR3 spans 16 residues. Germline V lookup: CDR1 SGDLS, CDR2 YYNGEE. Unmatched junction bases numbered 4, after V lost 2 bases and J lost 3 bases. CDR3 in DNA: TGTGCCAGCAGCGTCCGGACAGGGGGGGACACCGGGGAGCTGTTTTTT. Its translation is CASSVRTGGDTGELFF.

The rearrangement uses TRBV5-1 and TRBJ2-7, with 10 bases lining up with TRBD2. The CDR3 runs 17 residues. The germline CDR1 and CDR2 sequences are SGHRS and YFSETQ. V lost 3 bases to trimming and J lost 0 bases; unmatched junction nucleotides: 9. The CDR3 region is CASSSESGLASSYEQYF. The CDR3 region has the DNA TGCGCCAGCAGCTCTGAGTCGGGACTAGCGAGCTCCTACGAGCAGTACTTC. Complete variable domain (other parts from reference TRBV5-1 and TRBJ2-7): KAGVTQTPRYLIKTRGQQVTLSCSPISGHRSVSWYQQTPGQGLQFLFEYFSETQRNKGNFPGRFSGRQFSNSRSEMNVSTLELGDSALYLCASSSESGLASSYEQYFGPGTRLTVT.

The V and J genes are TRBV24-1 and TRBJ2-1, with 7 bases fitting TRBD2. Germline V gene sequence: CDR1 KGHDR, CDR2 SFDVKD. J gave up 7 bases and V 5 bases, and 7 bases lay outside the gene matches. The CDR3 runs to 14 residues. CDR3 sequence (DNA): TGTGCCACCAGTGGTACTAGCGCTAGGAATGAGCAGTTCTTC. Its translation: CATSGTSARNEQFF.

CDR3 nucleotide sequence: TGTGCCAGTAGTATTAGGTTGGGACAGGGGAACGGCTACACCTTC. Its translation is CASSIRLGQGNGYTF. The chain links TRBV19 to TRBJ1-2, with 10 bases matching TRBD1. The CDR3 is 15 amino acids. CDR1 is LNHDA, CDR2 SQIVND, per germline (reference sequence). The V segment lost 3 bases and the J segment 8 bases; nucleotides outside the gene matches: 9.

The gene calls are TRBV19 and TRBJ1-1, with 9 bases aligning to TRBD1. Germline V lookup: CDR1 LNHDA, CDR2 SQIVND (reference sequence). Unmatched junction bases numbered 2, after V lost 5 bases and J lost 1 base. The CDR3 covers 14 residues. CDR3: CASSGDRANTEAFF. CDR3 DNA: TGTGCCAGTAGTGGGGACAGGGCGAACACTGAAGCTTTCTTT.

The rearrangement uses TRBV24-1 and TRBJ1-2; D unresolved. Germline V gene sequence: CDR1 KGHDR, CDR2 SFDVKD. Trimming took 0 bases from V and 5 from J, leaving 6 bases between them. This CDR3 has 13 residues. The CDR3 sequence: CATSDLRGYGYTF. The CDR3, as DNA: TGTGCCACCAGTGATTTGCGGGGATATGGCTACACCTTC.

The chain uses TRBV5-4 and TRBJ2-7; 14 bases align to TRBD2. The CDR3 sequence is 16 residues long. J gave up 4 bases and V 4 bases, and 7 bases lay outside the gene matches. The germline V gene has CDR1 SGHNT and CDR2 YYREEE (reference sequence). The chain's CDR3 is CASSHGLAGGTYEQYF. Here the CDR3 DNA reads TGTGCCAGCAGCCACGGACTAGCGGGAGGAACTTACGAGCAGTACTTC. Full variable domain (rest looked up from reference TRBV5-4 and TRBJ2-7): ETGVTQSPTHLIKTRGQQVTLRCSSQSGHNTVSWYQQALGQGPQFIFQYYREEENGRGNFPPRFSGLQFPNYSSELNVNALELDDSALYLCASSHGLAGGTYEQYFGPGTRLTVT.

The chain uses TRBV7-3 and TRBJ2-4; 10 positions match TRBD1. V shed 7 bases and J 0 bases; nucleotides not matched to a gene: 18. Germline V lookup: CDR1 SGHTA, CDR2 FQGTGA. This CDR3 has 20 amino acids. CDR3 nucleotide sequence: TGTGCCAGCACCCTGACAGGGGGCGACGGTTTAAACGTAGCCAAAAACATTCAGTACTTC. Translation gives CASTLTGGDGLNVAKNIQYF.

The chain employs TRBV19 and TRBJ1-5; the match to TRBD1 covers 7 bases. The CDR3 is 14 residues long. The germline V gene has CDR1 LNHDA and CDR2 SQIVND (reference sequence). The V segment lost 5 bases and the J segment 1 base; nucleotides outside the gene matches: 2. Here the CDR3 reads CASSLQGSNQPQHF. The DNA for the CDR3 is TGTGCCAGTAGTCTACAGGGGAGCAATCAGCCCCAGCATTTT.

CDR3 sequence reads: CASSLHPRTSGSTDTQYF. DNA for the CDR3: TGTGCCAGCAGCTTACACCCCCGTACTAGCGGGAGTACAGATACGCAGTATTTT. The chain recombines TRBV11-2 with TRBJ2-3; 11 bases are shared with TRBD2. The V gene end was trimmed by 2 bases and the J gene end by 3 bases; junction bases not matched to a gene: 10. The CDR3 has 18 amino acids. Germline V gives CDR1 SGHAT, CDR2 FQNNGV.

J is TRBJ2-3 and V is TRBV27; possibly TRBD2 for D (6 bases). Per germline, CDR1 MNHEY and CDR2 SMNVEV (reference sequence). CDR3 length equals 15 residues. Trimming cost V 4 bases and J 4 bases, with 15 bases left between them. CDR3 loop: CASSSRGREADTQYF. The CDR3 DNA follows: TGTGCCAGCAGTTCACGGGGGAGAGAGGCAGATACGCAGTATTTT.

This sequence joins TRBV5-1 and TRBJ2-1; 9 positions agree with TRBD2. This CDR3 has 14 amino acids. Germline lookup yields CDR1 SGHRS and CDR2 YFSETQ. Trimming took 7 bases from V and 6 from J; bases not matched to a gene: 8. The CDR3 nucleotides read TGCGCCAGCCGCCCGGGACTAGCCCTCAATGAGCAGTTCTTC. This translates into CASRPGLALNEQFF.

The V and J genes are TRBV9 and TRBJ2-2; D is perhaps TRBD2 (5 bases). Germline CDR1 and CDR2: SGDLS and YYNGEE. The CDR3 has 15 amino acids. The V gene lost 2 bases and the J gene lost 3 bases, with 11 bases spanning the gap. CDR3 DNA sequence: TGTGCCAGCAGCGTTGAGGGAGACGACACCGGGGAGCTGTTTTTT. Protein sequence: CASSVEGDDTGELFF.

The rearrangement links TRBV19 to TRBJ2-7; 12 bases align to TRBD2. Per the germline V gene, CDR1 is LNHDA and CDR2 is SQIVND (reference sequence). This CDR3 spans 16 amino acids. With V trimmed by 7 bases and J by 7 bases, 14 bases remained unmatched. The CDR3 loop is CASNSFLGLAGTEQYF. CDR3 sequence (DNA): TGTGCCAGTAATTCCTTCCTCGGACTAGCGGGGACTGAGCAGTACTTC.

The V and J genes are TRBV7-8 and TRBJ2-7; possible D gene TRBD2, 5 bases. In germline, CDR1 is SGHVS, CDR2 FQNEAQ. This CDR3 spans 18 amino acids. V lost 1 base to trimming and J lost 1 base, with 20 bases between them. CDR3 nucleotides: TGTGCCAGCAGCTTAGGAGGCCCCTATGGGAGTCAGTCCTACGAGCAGTACTTC. This gives the protein CASSLGGPYGSQSYEQYF.

V is TRBV5-4 and J is TRBJ2-1; 9 bases line up with TRBD1. The V and J ends lost 4 bases and 6 bases, in that order; junction bases with no gene match: 8. The V gene's germline CDR1 is SGHNT and CDR2 YYREEE (reference sequence). The CDR3 extends over 15 amino acids. CDR3 region: CASSPWDRAFNEQFF. The DNA for the CDR3 is TGTGCCAGCAGCCCGTGGGACAGGGCCTTCAATGAGCAGTTCTTC.

The chain joins TRBV2 to TRBJ1-4, with a possible D match to TRBD1 (6 bases). The germline V gene encodes CDR1 SNHLY and CDR2 FYNNEI. This CDR3 is built from 16 residues. V gave up 2 bases and J gave up 7 bases, with 17 bases separating them. The CDR3 DNA follows: TGTGCCAGCAGTGAACTACTTCCCCGAGGGGGTGAAAAACTGTTTTTT. Protein sequence: CASSELLPRGGEKLFF.

J is TRBJ1-2 and V is TRBV30, with TRBD1 matching 10 bases. Germline trimming cut 4 bases from V and 5 bases from J; bases unmatched to any gene: 4. CDR3 length: 13 amino acids. The germline V gene encodes CDR1 GTSNPN and CDR2 SVGIG (reference sequence). As DNA, the CDR3 is TGTGCCTGGATCACGGGACAGGGGTATGGCTACACCTTC. Protein product: CAWITGQGYGYTF.

This rearrangement joins TRBV7-2 to TRBJ2-3, with TRBD1 matching over 8 bases. Germline-derived CDR1 and CDR2 are SGHTA and FQGNSA. This CDR3 comprises 16 residues. V gave up 5 bases and J gave up 4 bases; unmatched junction bases: 11. CDR3 in amino acids: CASSPAGTGGPDTQYF. CDR3 sequence (DNA): TGTGCCAGCAGCCCCGCCGGGACAGGAGGACCAGATACGCAGTATTTT.

The rearrangement links TRBV5-8 to TRBJ2-7, with D hard to call. CDR3 size: 14 residues. Germline lookup yields CDR1 SGHTS and CDR2 YDEGEE. Trimming took 4 bases from V and 6 from J, leaving 17 bases between them. CDR3 sequence: CASSHEAVNREQYF. The CDR3 DNA sequence: TGTGCCAGCAGCCACGAGGCGGTCAACCGCGAGCAGTACTTC.

This chain joins TRBV9 and TRBJ2-7; 9 bases line up with TRBD1. Germline V gene data show CDR1 as SGDLS and CDR2 as YYNGEE. V lost 2 bases and J lost 2; bases outside the gene matches: 2. CDR3 size: 14 residues. The CDR3 bases are TGTGCCAGCAGCGTCACAGGGGGCACCTACGAGCAGTACTTC. Its protein is CASSVTGGTYEQYF.

This chain links TRBV27 with TRBJ1-2; D is possibly TRBD1 (5 bases). V lost 6 bases to trimming and J lost 3 bases, with 8 bases between them. CDR1 and CDR2 from the germline V gene are MNHEY and SMNVEV (reference sequence). This CDR3 has 12 residues. CDR3 sequence: CASSTGDYGYTF. CDR3 DNA: TGTGCCAGCAGCACGGGGGACTATGGCTACACCTTC.